What follows are 12 T cell receptor beta chains derived from one specimen sequenced in a study of blood T cells in healthy people across ages. Primed by a sample-barcoded 5' primer and a J-beta primer mix, a second PCR proceeded for roughly 6 to 12 cycles. TCRdb reprocessed the 5' RACE reads via MiXCR and lists one record per CDR3 protein. The data hold 710,000 or so distinct CDR3 sequences, with about 20% observed a single time. Material: blood. The source is a man in his 70s in good health.

The V call is TRBV19, the J call TRBJ2-7; 7 positions match TRBD2. The germline V gene has CDR1 LNHDA and CDR2 SQIVND (reference sequence). J was trimmed by 4 bases and V by 3 bases; bases with no gene match: 6. The CDR3 is 14 amino acids. CDR3 nucleotide sequence: TGTGCCAGTAGTATTGGAGCGGGGTCATACGAGCAGTACGTC. Translation gives CASSIGAGSYEQYV.

The V gene is TRBV20-1, the J gene TRBJ2-5; 7 bases map to TRBD2. The trim removed 5 bases at V and 4 bases at J, leaving 13 bases unmatched. Germline V CDR1 and CDR2: DFQATT, SNEGSKA (reference sequence). The CDR3 is 15 residues long. Here the CDR3 reads CSAPKGGRAIETQYF. CDR3 nucleotides: TGCAGTGCTCCAAAGGGTGGGAGGGCGATAGAGACCCAGTACTTC.

This chain uses TRBV29-1 with TRBJ2-7; TRBD1 matches 7 bases. This CDR3 contains 12 residues. The germline V gene encodes CDR1 SQVTM and CDR2 ANQGSEA. The trim removed 7 bases at V and 0 bases at J, leaving 3 bases unmatched. The DNA of the CDR3 is TGCAGCGGCCGGGACAGCTCCTACGAGCAGTACTTC. It encodes CSGRDSSYEQYF.

This clonotype was seen only a few times. The chain couples TRBV7-9 to TRBJ1-2; D may be TRBD1 (5 bases). Per the germline V gene, CDR1 is SEHNR and CDR2 is FQNEAQ (reference sequence). The CDR3 extends over 12 amino acids. V gave up 7 bases and J gave up 2 bases, with 8 bases separating them. The DNA of the CDR3 is TGTGCCAGCACCCCAGGGAACTATGGCTACACCTTC. Its translation: CASTPGNYGYTF.

This clonotype was counted ten times or more. The V call is TRBV12-3 or TRBV12-4, the J call TRBJ2-3, with D uncertain. This CDR3 contains 14 residues. Trimming removed 0 bases from V and 2 bases from J, with 6 bases in between. CDR3 sequence: CASSLAPFTDTQYF. CDR3 DNA: TGTGCCAGCAGTTTAGCGCCCTTCACAGATACGCAGTATTTT.

This clonotype was detected a few times. The chain has TRBV28 and TRBJ1-5; D possibly corresponds to TRBD1 (5 bases). The CDR3 loop spans 14 amino acids. Per the germline V gene, CDR1 is MDHEN and CDR2 is SYDVKM. V was trimmed by 5 bases and J by 3 bases, leaving 11 bases between them. CDR3 sequence reads: CASSPGQFNQPQHF. The CDR3 DNA is TGTGCCAGCAGTCCCGGACAATTCAATCAGCCCCAGCATTTT. The full variable domain, with the rest looked up from reference TRBV28 and TRBJ1-5, is DVKVTQSSRYLVKRTGEKVFLECVQDMDHENMFWYRQDPGLGLRLIYFSYDVKMKEKGDIPEGYSVSREKKERFSLILESASTNQTSMYLCASSPGQFNQPQHFGDGTRLSIL.

J is TRBJ2-7 and V is TRBV12-3 or TRBV12-4, with TRBD1 identical over 8 bases. The tail of the sequence fits TRBJ2-5 better, so the J call may be wrong. This CDR3 comprises 14 residues. CDR3 loop: CASSPYRGKETQYF. The CDR3 coding sequence is TGTGCCAGCAGTCCATACAGGGGGAAGGAGACCCAGTACTTC.

The chain couples TRBV5-5 to TRBJ2-1; D is tentatively TRBD1 or TRBD2 (6 bases each). Germline values: CDR1 SGHKS, CDR2 YYEKEE (reference sequence). The CDR3 length is 15 residues. The V end lost 4 bases, the J end lost 9 bases, and 20 bases lay between the germline ends. The CDR3 DNA follows: TGTGCCAGCAGCAACACAAGGGGGGACCTGGGTGAGCAGTTCTTC. This sequence encodes CASSNTRGDLGEQFF.

This clonotype was seen only a few times. This chain connects TRBV19 to TRBJ2-3, with a weak D call TRBD2 (5 bases). Trimming removed 0 bases from V and 6 bases from J, with 16 bases in between. Germline lookup yields CDR1 LNHDA and CDR2 SQIVND (reference sequence). The CDR3 covers 16 residues. CDR3 protein: CASSIDFQVPGDTQYF. CDR3 bases: TGTGCCAGTAGTATAGATTTCCAGGTCCCGGGGGATACGCAGTATTTT.

This sequence joins TRBV6-2 or TRBV6-3 and TRBJ2-3; 7 bases line up with TRBD2. CDR1 and CDR2 from the germline V gene are MNHEY and SVGEGT. Unmatched junction bases numbered 8, after V lost 2 bases and J lost 3 bases. The CDR3 runs 16 residues. The CDR3 loop reads CASSYAGALGTDTQYF. The CDR3 DNA is TGTGCCAGCAGTTACGCGGGAGCCCTAGGTACAGATACGCAGTATTTT.

The chain recombines TRBV20-1 with TRBJ2-6; D unclear. Germline values: CDR1 DFQATT, CDR2 SNEGSKA (reference sequence). The V end was cut by 4 bases, the J end by 2 bases, with 6 bases between. This CDR3 contains 13 residues. In DNA form, the CDR3 reads TGCAGTGCTATGAGAACTGGGGCCAACGTCCTGACTTTC. Amino acid sequence: CSAMRTGANVLTF.

The CDR3 region is CASSQLVEGNSPLHF. CDR3 nucleotide sequence: TGTGCCAGCAGCCAGCTGGTGGAAGGGAATTCACCCCTCCACTTT. V gene TRBV4-2 combines with J gene TRBJ1-6, with D hard to call. The length of the CDR3 is 15 residues. The germline V gene encodes CDR1 LGHNA and CDR2 YNFKEQ. The germline V and J ends were trimmed by 3 bases and 7 bases, with 13 bases remaining between them.